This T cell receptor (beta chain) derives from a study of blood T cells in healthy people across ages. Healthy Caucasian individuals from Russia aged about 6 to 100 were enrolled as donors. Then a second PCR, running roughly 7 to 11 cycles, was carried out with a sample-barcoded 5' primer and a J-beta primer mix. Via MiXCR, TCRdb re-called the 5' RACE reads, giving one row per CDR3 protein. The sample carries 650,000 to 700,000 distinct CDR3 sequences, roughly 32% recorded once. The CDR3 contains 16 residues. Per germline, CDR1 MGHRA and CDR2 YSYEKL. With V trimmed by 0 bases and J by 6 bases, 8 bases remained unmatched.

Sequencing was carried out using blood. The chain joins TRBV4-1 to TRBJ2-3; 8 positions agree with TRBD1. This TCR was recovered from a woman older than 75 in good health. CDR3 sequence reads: CASSQDRDRMQDTQYF. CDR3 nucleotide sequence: TGCGCCAGCAGCCAAGACCGGGACAGGATGCAGGATACGCAGTATTTT.